Below are 19 T cell receptor beta chains sequenced from a single sample in a study of cytomegalovirus exposure and HLA in healthy donors. This table comes from immunoSEQ multiplex PCR, and its TCRdb copy is limited to in-frame clones, with some not included. The sample holds about 280,000 clones; over 75% are singletons and the top ten take around 0.9%. Sequences were obtained from PBMCs. These receptors were taken from a woman aged 18-30 years in good health and CMV-seronegative.

The chain links TRBV11-2 to TRBJ2-2; 7 nucleotides agree with TRBD2. The trim removed 2 bases at V and 0 bases at J, leaving 3 bases unmatched. Germline V lookup: CDR1 SGHAT, CDR2 FQNNGV. This CDR3 comprises 16 residues. The CDR3 DNA is TGTGCCAGCAGCTTATGGGGGGGGTCGAACACCGGGGAGCTGTTTTTT. The encoded protein is CASSLWGGSNTGELFF.

The chain joins TRBV19 to TRBJ1-5; D may be TRBD1 (5 bases). This CDR3 spans 17 amino acids. V was shortened by 4 bases and J by 6 bases, with 22 bases between the two germline ends. From germline, CDR1 is LNHDA and CDR2 SQIVND (reference sequence). CDR3 in DNA: TGTGCCAGTAGTACTAGGGGCCAGGGCTTGGAAGGTCAGCCCCAGCATTTT. Translation gives CASSTRGQGLEGQPQHF.

This chain connects TRBV6-5 to TRBJ2-7, with D possibly TRBD2 on 5 matching bases. Trimming removed 8 bases at V and 5 bases at J, with 16 bases between. Germline values: CDR1 MNHEY, CDR2 SVGAGI. The CDR3 has 13 residues. The DNA for the CDR3 is TGTGCCAGCTACGGACTCAACCCCAACGAGCAGTACTTC. Translated: CASYGLNPNEQYF.

This chain joins TRBV6-1 and TRBJ1-1; D is perhaps TRBD1 (6 bases). V was cut by 2 bases and J by 1 base, with 11 bases left in between. Germline CDR1 MNHNS, CDR2 SASEGT. This CDR3 contains 15 residues. This chain's CDR3 is CASSERGGRNTEAFF. The CDR3 nucleotides are TGTGCCAGCAGTGAAAGGGGGGGACGGAACACTGAAGCTTTCTTT.

The J gene is TRBJ1-1, the V gene TRBV6-1; no definite D call. The CDR3 runs 10 residues. CDR1 and CDR2 (germline): MNHNS, SASEGT. The germline V and J ends were trimmed by 3 bases and 7 bases, with 3 bases remaining between them. This CDR3 is CASSDSEAFF. The DNA of the CDR3 is TGTGCCAGCAGTGACAGTGAAGCTTTCTTT.

This chain joins TRBV4-3 and TRBJ1-5, with no clear D. The CDR3 length is 15 residues. V was trimmed by 3 bases and J by 6 bases, leaving 15 bases between them. Germline V gene data show CDR1 as LGHNA and CDR2 as YSLEER. Written as DNA, the CDR3 is TGCGCCAGCAGCCAGACCCGGACTTACGCTCAGCCCCAGCATTTT. This codes for CASSQTRTYAQPQHF.

This chain connects TRBV6-6 to TRBJ1-5, with 8 bases lining up with TRBD1. J lost 4 bases, V lost 7 bases, and 6 bases had no gene match. The CDR3 is 14 amino acids. Germline V gene lookup returns CDR1 MNHNY and CDR2 SVGAGI (reference sequence). CDR3 sequence: CASTPGGPNQPQHF. CDR3 nucleotide sequence: TGTGCCAGCACCCCAGGGGGCCCGAATCAGCCCCAGCATTTT.

This clone was counted once. The CDR3 sequence: CASSAPGGARDYGYTF. CDR3 DNA: TGTGCCAGCAGCGCCCCTGGGGGGGCTCGGGACTATGGCTACACCTTC. This chain joins TRBV9 and TRBJ1-2; possible D gene TRBD1, 6 bases. The CDR3 is 16 residues long. Germline CDR1 SGDLS, CDR2 YYNGEE. Trimming removed 3 bases from V and 3 bases from J, with 18 bases in between.

V gene TRBV29-1 combines with J gene TRBJ2-7, with 12 bases identical to TRBD2. CDR3 length: 13 amino acids. Germline lookup yields CDR1 SQVTM and CDR2 ANQGSEA. V lost 7 bases, J lost 7 bases, and 8 bases stayed unmatched. This CDR3 reads CSAGTSGFGEQYF. The CDR3 nucleotides read TGCAGCGCCGGGACTAGCGGGTTCGGGGAGCAGTACTTC.

This chain uses TRBV2 with TRBJ2-5, with D perhaps TRBD2 (6 bases). The CDR3 spans 16 residues. Germline V gene sequence: CDR1 SNHLY, CDR2 FYNNEI. Deletions cut 3 bases from V and 5 bases from J, with 19 bases between. The CDR3 DNA is TGTGCCAGCAGTGACTCCCTGCCTAGCGATCTGGAGACCCAGTACTTC. Translation: CASSDSLPSDLETQYF.

This chain uses TRBV4-3 with TRBJ2-2, with 7 bases matching TRBD1. V was clipped by 6 bases and J by 4 bases; unmatched bases: 11. Per germline, CDR1 LGHNA and CDR2 YSLEER. This CDR3 has 16 residues. The CDR3 region has the DNA TGCGCCAGCAGTCAGCTGACAGGGCTAGGCACCGGGGAGCTGTTTTTT. This sequence encodes CASSQLTGLGTGELFF.

This rearrangement joins TRBV18 to TRBJ2-5; D gene uncertain. Germline V gives CDR1 KGHSH, CDR2 LQKENI. The CDR3 consists of 13 residues. V shed 3 bases and J shed 1 base, with 6 bases lying between them. CDR3 loop: CASSPTIQETQYF. In DNA form, the CDR3 reads TGTGCCAGCTCACCGACAATCCAAGAGACCCAGTACTTC.

The chain joins TRBV6-5 to TRBJ1-2; TRBD1 matches 9 bases. V lost 4 bases and J lost 9; bases outside the gene matches: 12. The germline V gene encodes CDR1 MNHEY and CDR2 SVGAGI. This CDR3 is built from 15 residues. The CDR3 spells CASSSHGTGNPSYTF. CDR3 coding DNA: TGTGCCAGCAGTTCCCACGGGACAGGGAATCCAAGCTACACCTTC.

The V gene is TRBV7-2, the J gene TRBJ2-5; D gene ambiguous. This CDR3 spans 13 amino acids. Germline lookup yields CDR1 SGHTA and CDR2 FQGNSA. The germline V and J ends were trimmed by 5 bases and 3 bases, with 10 bases remaining between them. In nucleotides, the CDR3 is TGTGCCAGCAGCCGGAGTGCAGAAGAGACCCAGTACTTC. It codes for CASSRSAEETQYF.

The rearrangement links TRBV6-1 to TRBJ2-3; D is ambiguous. The CDR3 has 13 residues. Germline-derived CDR1 and CDR2 are MNHNS and SASEGT. V was shortened by 4 bases and J by 2 bases, with 7 bases between the two germline ends. CDR3 nucleotide sequence: TGTGCCAGCAGTGCTTATTTCACAGATACGCAGTATTTT. As protein: CASSAYFTDTQYF.

Only one count was recorded for this clone. This rearrangement joins TRBV30 to TRBJ2-2, with 9 nucleotides matching TRBD2. V shed 0 bases and J 7 bases; nucleotides not matched to a gene: 9. CDR3 length: 16 residues. CDR1 is GTSNPN, CDR2 SVGIG, per germline (reference sequence). The CDR3 spells CAWSVLAGGPGGELFF. CDR3 bases: TGTGCCTGGAGTGTACTTGCGGGAGGGCCTGGCGGGGAGCTGTTTTTT.

This sequence joins TRBV30 and TRBJ1-1, with a weak D call TRBD1 (6 bases). The CDR3 is made up of 11 amino acids. Looked up from germline, CDR1 is GTSNPN and CDR2 is SVGIG (reference sequence). Trimming removed 7 bases at V and 9 bases at J, with 15 bases between. The CDR3 bases are TGTGCCTCCGACCTGGGGGCAAAAGCTTTCTTT. As protein: CASDLGAKAFF. The whole variable domain, remainder taken from reference TRBV30 and TRBJ1-1, is SQTIHQWPATLVQPVGSPLSLECTVEGTSNPNLYWYRQAAGRGLQLLFYSVGIGQISSEVPQNLSASRPQDRQFILSSKKLLLSDSGFYLCASDLGAKAFFGQGTRLTVV.

The chain carries TRBV7-2 and TRBJ1-2, with 11 bases fitting TRBD1. After removal of 7 bases from V and 8 bases from J, the junction contained 6 bases not matched to a gene. The CDR3 extends over 13 amino acids. Germline CDR1 and CDR2: SGHTA and FQGNSA. The CDR3 protein is CASNTDRGRGYTF. In DNA form, the CDR3 reads TGTGCCAGCAATACGGACAGGGGGCGAGGCTACACCTTC.

The chain couples TRBV6-1 to TRBJ2-5; possible D gene TRBD2, 6 bases. The CDR3 runs 13 residues. V was clipped by 4 bases and J by 3 bases, with 9 bases between them. The V gene's germline CDR1 is MNHNS and CDR2 SASEGT. CDR3 nucleotides: TGTGCCAGCAGTGGACGGACTAAAGAGACCCAGTACTTC. Its translation: CASSGRTKETQYF.